What follows is one T cell receptor (beta chain) and its context. This sample was included in a study of T cell clonotyping in hematopoietic cell transplantation. TCRdb keeps only in-frame clones here, not all; method: immunoSEQ multiplex PCR. The table lists approximately 11,000 clones, under 55% of them singletons, with around 9% in the top ten. The source is a male patient between 50 and 60 years old who had an allogeneic stem cell transplant from an unrelated donor, so the T cells may come from the graft donor. Some clones in this sample may be carry-over from other donors' samples. Here the sequenced sample was PBMCs, taken 30 days after allogeneic stem cell transplant.

The DNA of the CDR3 is TGTGCCAGCAGCGCAATGGGAGGGCTAGGTTCACCCCTCCACTTT. Protein sequence: CASSAMGGLGSPLHF. The V call is TRBV5-6, the J call TRBJ1-6, with D unclear. Germline V gene data show CDR1 as SGHDT and CDR2 as YYEEEE. The CDR3 totals 15 residues. V dropped 4 bases and J dropped 9 bases, with 17 bases sitting between them.